This T cell receptor (beta chain) came from a study of T cell repertoires and Cas9 in healthy adults (dated 2018 in TCRdb). Notes on the research overall: Multi-effector potency, cytotoxicity and lineage determination within the CD4 and CD8 compartments were characterized for SpCas9-reactive T cells. The study examined preexisting T cell immunity against the Streptococcus pyogenes Cas9 nuclease (SpCas9) used in CRISPR gene editing.

What the work shows at the level of the full study, not this receptor alone: Proliferation and function of SpCas9-reactive effector T cells were reported to be mitigated in vitro by SpCas9-reactive regulatory T cells.

As for this clone: The specificity of this receptor is unknown. No per-base quality is available; no much larger clone lies one base away.

Library preparation was by the immunoSEQ multiplex PCR assay. The clones in this table, taken by TCRdb from immuneACCESS, are in-frame only. Not every clone is retained; where verified, under half of the shortfall comes from an unresolved V gene, and the cause of the rest is unknown. Recorded for this sample are fewer than 15,000 clones; roughly 89% of them occurred a single time. The ten largest clonotypes hold more than 2% of the sample. Healthy humans were used as donors in the study. Trimming removed 5 bases from V and 0 bases from J, leaving 13 bases between the germline ends. The germline V gene supplies CDR1 MNHEY and CDR2 SVGAGI. There are 15 amino acids in the CDR3, from cysteine to phenylalanine inclusive. CDR3 DNA is the only sequence kept; it has 45 bases, read in frame from the first base.

The source is a human donor in good health. The chain is assembled from TRBV6-5 and TRBJ2-5; the D gene is perhaps TRBD1, from 5 matching bases. Sequencing was carried out using Tregs (CD4+, CD25+, CD127-, CD137-, CD154-) from PBMCs; culture status not recorded. Here is the DNA: TGTGCCAGCAGTACAGGAACGGGCAACCAAGAGACCCAGTACTTC. Translated, it gives CASSTGTGNQETQYF.